The sequence of this TCR beta chain was determined in a study of preoperative IRX-2 immunotherapy in early breast cancer. Profiled with immunoSEQ multiplex PCR; TCRdb holds only in-frame clones, not every one. The sample contains about 26,000 clones, almost 90% of which appear only once. The V gene lost 5 bases and the J gene lost 5 bases, with 12 bases spanning the gap. This CDR3 is built from 14 residues. Germline values: CDR1 SGHNT, CDR2 YENEEA. Treatment given: preoperative locoregional IRX-2 cytokine immunotherapy. Preoperative locoregional IRX-2 cytokine immunotherapy was tested in the phase Ib source study.

This material was acquired from a patient treated with IRX-2 immunotherapy. The rearrangement uses TRBV11-3 and TRBJ2-2; possible D gene TRBD1, 6 bases. The clonotype originates from a human donor with breast cancer. This chain's CDR3 is CASSPLRGTGELFF. The CDR3 DNA sequence: TGTGCCAGCAGCCCCCTAAGGGGGACCGGGGAGCTGTTTTTT.